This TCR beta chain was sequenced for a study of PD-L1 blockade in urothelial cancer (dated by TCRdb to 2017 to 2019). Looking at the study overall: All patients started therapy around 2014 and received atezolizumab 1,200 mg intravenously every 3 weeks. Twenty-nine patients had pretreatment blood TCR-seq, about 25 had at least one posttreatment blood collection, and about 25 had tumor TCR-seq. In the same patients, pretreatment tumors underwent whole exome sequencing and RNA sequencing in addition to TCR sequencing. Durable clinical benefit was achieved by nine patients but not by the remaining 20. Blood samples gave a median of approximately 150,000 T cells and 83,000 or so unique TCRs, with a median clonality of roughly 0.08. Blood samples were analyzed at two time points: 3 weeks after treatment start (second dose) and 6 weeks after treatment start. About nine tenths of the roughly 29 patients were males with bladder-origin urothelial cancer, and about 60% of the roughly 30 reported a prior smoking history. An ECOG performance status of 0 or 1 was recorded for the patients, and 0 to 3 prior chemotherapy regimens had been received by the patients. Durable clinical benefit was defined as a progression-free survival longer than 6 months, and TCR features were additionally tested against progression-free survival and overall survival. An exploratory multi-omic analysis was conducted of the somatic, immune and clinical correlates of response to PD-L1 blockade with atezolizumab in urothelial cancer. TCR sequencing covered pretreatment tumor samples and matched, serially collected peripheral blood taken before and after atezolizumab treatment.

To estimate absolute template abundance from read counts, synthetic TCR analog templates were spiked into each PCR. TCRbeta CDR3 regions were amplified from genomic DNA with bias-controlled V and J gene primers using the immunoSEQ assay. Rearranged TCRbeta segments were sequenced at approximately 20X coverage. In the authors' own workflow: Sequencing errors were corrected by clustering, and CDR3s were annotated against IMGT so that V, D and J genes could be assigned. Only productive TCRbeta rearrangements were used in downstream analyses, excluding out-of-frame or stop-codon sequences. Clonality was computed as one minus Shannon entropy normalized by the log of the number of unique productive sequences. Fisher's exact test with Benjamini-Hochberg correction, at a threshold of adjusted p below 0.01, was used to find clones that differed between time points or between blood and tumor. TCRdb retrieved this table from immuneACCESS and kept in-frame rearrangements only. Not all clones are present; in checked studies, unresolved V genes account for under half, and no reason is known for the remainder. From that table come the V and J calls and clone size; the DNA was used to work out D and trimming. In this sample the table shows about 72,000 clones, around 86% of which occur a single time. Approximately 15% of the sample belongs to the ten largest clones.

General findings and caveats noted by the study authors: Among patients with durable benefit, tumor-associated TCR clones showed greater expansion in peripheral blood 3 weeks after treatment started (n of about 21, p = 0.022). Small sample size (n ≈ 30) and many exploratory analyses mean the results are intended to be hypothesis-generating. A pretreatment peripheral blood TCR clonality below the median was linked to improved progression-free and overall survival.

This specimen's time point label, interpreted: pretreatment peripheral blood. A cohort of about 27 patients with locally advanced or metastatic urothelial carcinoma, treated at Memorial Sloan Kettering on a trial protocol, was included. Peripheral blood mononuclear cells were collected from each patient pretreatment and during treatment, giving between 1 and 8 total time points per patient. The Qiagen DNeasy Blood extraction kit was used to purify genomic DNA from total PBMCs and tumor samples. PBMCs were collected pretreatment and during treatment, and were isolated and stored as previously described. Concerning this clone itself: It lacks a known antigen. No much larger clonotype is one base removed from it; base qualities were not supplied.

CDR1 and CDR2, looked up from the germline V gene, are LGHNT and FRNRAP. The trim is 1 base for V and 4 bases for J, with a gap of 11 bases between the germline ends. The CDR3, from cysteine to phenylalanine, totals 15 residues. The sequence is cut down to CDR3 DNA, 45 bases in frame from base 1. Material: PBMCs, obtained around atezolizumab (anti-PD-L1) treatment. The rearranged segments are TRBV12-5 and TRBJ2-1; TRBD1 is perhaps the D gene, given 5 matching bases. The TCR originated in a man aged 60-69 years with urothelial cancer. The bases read TGTGCTAGTGGTTTGGGCGGAAGGGGATACAATGAGCAGTTCTTC. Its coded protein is CASGLGGRGYNEQFF.